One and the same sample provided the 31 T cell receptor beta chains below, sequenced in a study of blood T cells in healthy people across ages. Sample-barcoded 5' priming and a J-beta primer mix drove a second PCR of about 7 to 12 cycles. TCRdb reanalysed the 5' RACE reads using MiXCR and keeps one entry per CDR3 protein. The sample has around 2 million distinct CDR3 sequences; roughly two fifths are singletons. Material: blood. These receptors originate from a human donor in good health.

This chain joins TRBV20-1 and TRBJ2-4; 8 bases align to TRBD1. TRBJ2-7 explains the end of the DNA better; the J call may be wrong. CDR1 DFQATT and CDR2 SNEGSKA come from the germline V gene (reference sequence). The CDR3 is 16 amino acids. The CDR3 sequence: CSAPLYSQGDPGEQYF. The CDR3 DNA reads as TGCAGTGCCCCCCTCTACTCACAGGGGGACCCCGGCGAGCAGTACTTC.

CDR3 residues: CASSARHNEQFF. Written as DNA, the CDR3 is TGTGCCAGCAGTGCGAGACACAATGAGCAGTTCTTC. This chain links TRBV2 with TRBJ2-1; D gene ambiguous. Germline CDR1 and CDR2: SNHLY and FYNNEI. Trimming removed 4 bases at V and 5 bases at J, with 6 bases between. This CDR3 contains 12 residues.

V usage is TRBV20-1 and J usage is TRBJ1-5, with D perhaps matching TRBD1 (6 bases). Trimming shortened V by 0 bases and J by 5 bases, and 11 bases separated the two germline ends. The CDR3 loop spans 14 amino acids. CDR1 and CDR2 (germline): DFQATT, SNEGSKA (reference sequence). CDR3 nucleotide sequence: TGCAGTGCTAGAGAGTACAGGGCCCATCAGCCCCAGCATTTT. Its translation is CSAREYRAHQPQHF.

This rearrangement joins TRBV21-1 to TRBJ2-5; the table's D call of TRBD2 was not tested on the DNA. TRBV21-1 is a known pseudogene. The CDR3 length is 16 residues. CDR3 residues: CASSNPTTREQETQYF. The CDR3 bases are TGTGCCAGCAGCAACCCAACCACTAGGGAGCAAGAGACCCAGTACTTC.

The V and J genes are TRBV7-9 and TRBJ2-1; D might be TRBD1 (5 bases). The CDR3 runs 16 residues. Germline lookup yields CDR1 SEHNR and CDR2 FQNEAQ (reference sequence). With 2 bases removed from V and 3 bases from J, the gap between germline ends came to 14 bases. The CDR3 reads CASSLTDRPLYNEQFF. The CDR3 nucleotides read TGTGCCAGCAGCTTAACCGACAGACCCCTCTACAATGAGCAGTTCTTC.

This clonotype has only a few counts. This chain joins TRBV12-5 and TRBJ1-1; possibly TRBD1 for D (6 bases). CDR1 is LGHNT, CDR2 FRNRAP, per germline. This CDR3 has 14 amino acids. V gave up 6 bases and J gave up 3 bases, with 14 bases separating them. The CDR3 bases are TGTGCTAGTGGCGCGGGGGGGCCCTACACTGAAGCTTTCTTT. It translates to CASGAGGPYTEAFF.

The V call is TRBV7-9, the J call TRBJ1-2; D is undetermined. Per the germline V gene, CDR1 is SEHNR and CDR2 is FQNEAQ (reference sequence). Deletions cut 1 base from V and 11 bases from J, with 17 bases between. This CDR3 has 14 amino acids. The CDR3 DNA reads TGTGCCAGCAGCTTAGTAGCCCGGGATGATGTGTACACCTTC. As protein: CASSLVARDDVYTF.

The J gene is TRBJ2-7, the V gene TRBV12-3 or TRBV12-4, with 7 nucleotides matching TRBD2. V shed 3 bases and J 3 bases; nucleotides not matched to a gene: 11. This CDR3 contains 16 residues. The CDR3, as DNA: TGTGCCAGCAGTTTTCTTGGGGGGGACCTAGGCTACGAGCAGTACTTC. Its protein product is CASSFLGGDLGYEQYF.

CDR3: CSALGTGGRGNEQFF. CDR3 DNA sequence: TGCAGTGCCCTGGGGACAGGGGGCAGGGGGAACGAGCAGTTCTTC. The chain carries TRBV20-1 and TRBJ2-1, with 12 bases fitting TRBD1. The CDR3 loop spans 15 amino acids. The V segment lost 6 bases and the J segment 10 bases; nucleotides outside the gene matches: 13. In germline, CDR1 is DFQATT, CDR2 SNEGSKA (reference sequence).

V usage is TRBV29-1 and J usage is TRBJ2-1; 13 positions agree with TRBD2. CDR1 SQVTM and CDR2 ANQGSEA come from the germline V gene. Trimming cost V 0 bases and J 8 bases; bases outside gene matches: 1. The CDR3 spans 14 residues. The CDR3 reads CSVEEGTSGDEQFF. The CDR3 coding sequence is TGCAGCGTTGAAGAAGGGACTAGCGGGGATGAGCAGTTCTTC.

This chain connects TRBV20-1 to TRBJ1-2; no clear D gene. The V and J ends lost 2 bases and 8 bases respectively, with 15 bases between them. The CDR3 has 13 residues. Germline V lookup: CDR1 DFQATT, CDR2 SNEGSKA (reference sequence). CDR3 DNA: TGCAGTGCTAGAAAGATGTTGGGGAACGGCTACACCTTC. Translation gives CSARKMLGNGYTF.

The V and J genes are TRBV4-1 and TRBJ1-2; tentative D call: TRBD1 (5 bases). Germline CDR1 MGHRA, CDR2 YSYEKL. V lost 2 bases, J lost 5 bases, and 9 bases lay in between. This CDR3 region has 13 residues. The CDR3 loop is CASSQLTAYGYTF. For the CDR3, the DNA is TGCGCCAGCAGCCAATTGACAGCATATGGCTACACCTTC.

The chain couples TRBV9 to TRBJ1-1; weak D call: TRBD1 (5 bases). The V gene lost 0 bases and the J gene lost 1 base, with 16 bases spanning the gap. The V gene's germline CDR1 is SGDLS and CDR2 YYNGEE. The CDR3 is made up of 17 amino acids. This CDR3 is CASSVEGRGLTNTEAFF. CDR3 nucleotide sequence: TGTGCCAGCAGCGTAGAGGGTAGGGGTTTGACGAACACTGAAGCTTTCTTT. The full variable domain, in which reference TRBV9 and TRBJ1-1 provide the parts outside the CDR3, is DSGVTQTPKHLITATGQRVTLRCSPRSGDLSVYWYQQSLDQGLQFLIQYYNGEERAKGNILERFSAQQFPDLHSELNLSSLELGDSALYFCASSVEGRGLTNTEAFFGQGTRLTVV.

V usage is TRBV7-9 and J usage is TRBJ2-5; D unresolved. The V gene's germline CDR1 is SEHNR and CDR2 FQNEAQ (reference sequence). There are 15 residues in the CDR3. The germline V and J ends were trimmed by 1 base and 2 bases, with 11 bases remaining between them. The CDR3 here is CASSLVAAPQETQYF. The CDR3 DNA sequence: TGTGCCAGCAGCTTAGTGGCAGCCCCTCAAGAGACCCAGTACTTC.

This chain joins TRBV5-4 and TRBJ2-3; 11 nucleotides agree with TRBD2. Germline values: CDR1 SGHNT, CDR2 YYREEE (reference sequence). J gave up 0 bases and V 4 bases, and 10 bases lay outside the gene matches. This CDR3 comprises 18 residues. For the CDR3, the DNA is TGTGCCAGCAGCCCTAAAGGGACTAGCGGAACTAGCACAGATACGCAGTATTTT. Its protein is CASSPKGTSGTSTDTQYF.

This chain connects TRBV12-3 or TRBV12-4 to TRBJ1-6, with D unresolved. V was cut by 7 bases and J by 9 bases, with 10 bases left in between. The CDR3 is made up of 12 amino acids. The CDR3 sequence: CASTIGGSPLHF. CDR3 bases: TGTGCCAGCACTATTGGTGGTTCACCCCTCCACTTT.

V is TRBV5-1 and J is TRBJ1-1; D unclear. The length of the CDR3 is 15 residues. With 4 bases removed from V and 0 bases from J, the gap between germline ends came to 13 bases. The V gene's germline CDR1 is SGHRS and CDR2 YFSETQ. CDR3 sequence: CASSTGLDMNTEAFF. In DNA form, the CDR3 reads TGCGCCAGCAGCACCGGTCTTGACATGAACACTGAAGCTTTCTTT.

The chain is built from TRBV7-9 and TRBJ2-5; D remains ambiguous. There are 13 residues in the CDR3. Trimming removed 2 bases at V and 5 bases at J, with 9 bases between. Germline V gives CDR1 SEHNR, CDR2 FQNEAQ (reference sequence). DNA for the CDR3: TGTGCCAGCAGCTTAACGATGAAGGAGACCCAGTACTTC. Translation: CASSLTMKETQYF.

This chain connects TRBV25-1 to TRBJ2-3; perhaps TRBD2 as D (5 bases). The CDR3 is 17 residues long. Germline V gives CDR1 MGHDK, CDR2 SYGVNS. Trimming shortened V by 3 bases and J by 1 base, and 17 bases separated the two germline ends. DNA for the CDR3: TGTGCCAGCAGTGACGAATGGGGAACCGGGGGCACAGATACGCAGTATTTT. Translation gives CASSDEWGTGGTDTQYF. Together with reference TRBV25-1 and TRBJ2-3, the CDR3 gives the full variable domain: EADIYQTPRYLVIGTGKKITLECSQTMGHDKMYWYQQDPGMELHLIHYSYGVNSTEKGDLSSESTVSRIRTEHFPLTLESARPSHTSQYLCASSDEWGTGGTDTQYFGPGTRLTVL.

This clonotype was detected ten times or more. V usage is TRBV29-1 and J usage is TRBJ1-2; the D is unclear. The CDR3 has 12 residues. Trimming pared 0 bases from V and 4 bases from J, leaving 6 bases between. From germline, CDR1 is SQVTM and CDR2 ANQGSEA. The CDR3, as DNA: TGCAGCGTTGAAGATCGTGGCTATGGCTACACCTTC. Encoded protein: CSVEDRGYGYTF.

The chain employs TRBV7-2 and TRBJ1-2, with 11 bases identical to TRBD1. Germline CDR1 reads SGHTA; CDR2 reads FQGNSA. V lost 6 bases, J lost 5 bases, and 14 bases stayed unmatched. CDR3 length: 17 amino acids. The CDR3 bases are TGTGCCAGCAGTCCCTCACCCGGGACAGGGGGTGGTTATGGCTACACCTTC. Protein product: CASSPSPGTGGGYGYTF.

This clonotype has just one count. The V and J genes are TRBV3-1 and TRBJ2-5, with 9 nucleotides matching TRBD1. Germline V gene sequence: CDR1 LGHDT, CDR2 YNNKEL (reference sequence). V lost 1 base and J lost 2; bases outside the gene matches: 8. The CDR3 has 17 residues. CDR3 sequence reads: CASSQGLRDRVQETQYF. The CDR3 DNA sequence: TGTGCCAGCAGCCAAGGTCTCCGGGACAGGGTGCAAGAGACCCAGTACTTC.

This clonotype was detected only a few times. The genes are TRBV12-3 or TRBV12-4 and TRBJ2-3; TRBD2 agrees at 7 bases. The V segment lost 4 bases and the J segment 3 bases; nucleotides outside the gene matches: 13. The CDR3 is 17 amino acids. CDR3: CASSSPPPERGTDTQYF. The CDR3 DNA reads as TGTGCCAGCAGTTCCCCCCCACCGGAGCGGGGTACAGATACGCAGTATTTT.

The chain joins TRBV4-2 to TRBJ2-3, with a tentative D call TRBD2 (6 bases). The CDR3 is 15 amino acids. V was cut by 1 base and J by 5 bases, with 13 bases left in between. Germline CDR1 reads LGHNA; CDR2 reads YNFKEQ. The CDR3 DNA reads TGTGCCAGCAGCCAAGCGAGGAGGGTATTAGATACGCAGTATTTT. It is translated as CASSQARRVLDTQYF.

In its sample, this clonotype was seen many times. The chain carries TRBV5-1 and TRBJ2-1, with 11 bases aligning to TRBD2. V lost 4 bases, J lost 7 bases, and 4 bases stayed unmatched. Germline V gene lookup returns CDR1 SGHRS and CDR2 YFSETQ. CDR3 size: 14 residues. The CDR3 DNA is TGCGCCAGCAGCCCCCGGACTAGCGGGAATGAGCAGTTCTTC. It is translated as CASSPRTSGNEQFF.

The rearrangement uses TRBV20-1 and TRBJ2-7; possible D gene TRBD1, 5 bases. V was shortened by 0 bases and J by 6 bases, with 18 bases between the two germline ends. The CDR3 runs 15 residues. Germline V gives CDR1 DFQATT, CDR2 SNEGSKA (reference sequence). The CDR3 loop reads CSARDTNKGRGEQYF. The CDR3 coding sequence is TGCAGTGCTAGAGATACTAACAAGGGAAGGGGCGAGCAGTACTTC.

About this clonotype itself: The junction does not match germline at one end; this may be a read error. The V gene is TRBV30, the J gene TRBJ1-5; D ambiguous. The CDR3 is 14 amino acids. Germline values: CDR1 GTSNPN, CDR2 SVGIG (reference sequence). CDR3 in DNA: TGTGCCTGGAGTCAAGGGAATAGCAATCGGCCCCAGCATTTT. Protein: CAWSQGNSNRPQHF.

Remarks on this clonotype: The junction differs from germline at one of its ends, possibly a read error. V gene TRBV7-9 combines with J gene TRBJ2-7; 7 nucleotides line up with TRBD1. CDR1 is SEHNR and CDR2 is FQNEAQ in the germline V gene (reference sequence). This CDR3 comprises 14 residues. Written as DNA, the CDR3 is TGTGCCAGTAGCTCACAGGGACAGAACTACGAGCAGTACTTC. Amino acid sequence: CASSSQGQNYEQYF.

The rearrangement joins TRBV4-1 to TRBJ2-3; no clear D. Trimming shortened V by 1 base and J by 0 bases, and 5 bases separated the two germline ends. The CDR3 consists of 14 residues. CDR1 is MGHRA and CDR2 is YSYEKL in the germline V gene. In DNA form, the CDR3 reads TGCGCCAGCAGCCAAGCGGCTAGCACAGATACGCAGTATTTT. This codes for CASSQAASTDTQYF.

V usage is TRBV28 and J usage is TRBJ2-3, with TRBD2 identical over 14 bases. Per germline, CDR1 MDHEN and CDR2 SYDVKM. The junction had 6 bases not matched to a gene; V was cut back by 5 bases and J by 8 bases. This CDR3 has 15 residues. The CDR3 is CASSPETSGGGTQYF. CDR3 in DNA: TGTGCCAGCAGTCCAGAGACTAGCGGGGGGGGTACGCAGTATTTT.

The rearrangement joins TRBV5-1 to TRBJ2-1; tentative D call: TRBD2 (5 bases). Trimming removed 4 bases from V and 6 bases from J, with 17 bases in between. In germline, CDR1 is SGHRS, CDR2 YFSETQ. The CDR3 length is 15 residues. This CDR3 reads CASSPDGEPSNEQFF. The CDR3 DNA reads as TGCGCCAGCAGCCCTGACGGGGAGCCAAGCAATGAGCAGTTCTTC.